Reported below is one T cell receptor (beta chain). Other DNA sequences in the same sample also yield this CDR3. Assay: immunoSEQ multiplex PCR; the TCRdb copy retains only in-frame clones and omits some. Of about 10,000 clones listed, approximately 86% are singletons. V was cut by 0 bases and J by 2 bases, with 8 bases left in between. This CDR3 has 15 residues. Germline loops: CDR1 SEHNR, CDR2 FQNEAQ (reference sequence). These data are taken from a study of blood T cell repertoires in COVID-19. V gene TRBV7-9 combines with J gene TRBJ2-1, with a possible D match to TRBD1 (5 bases). This receptor was obtained from a human donor in a cohort sampled during active COVID-19. Sequencing input: peripheral blood. Written as DNA, the CDR3 is TGTGCCAGCAGCTTAGCGGGGCAGACCTACAATGAGCAGTTCTTC. Translation: CASSLAGQTYNEQFF.